Listed below are T cell receptor beta chains from one sample, sequenced in a study of identical twins. TCRdb used MiXCR to reprocess the 5' RACE reads, holding one entry per CDR3 protein. The repertoire holds approximately 700,000 distinct CDR3 sequences, with roughly 6.2% as singletons. The sequencing sample was made of naive T cells sorted from blood. Source of these receptors: a young man in good health. The CDR3 runs from the conserved cysteine through the conserved F or W. The D gene is left open where the match is weak. The size of a clone is reported for some rows only, either as once, few or many, or as a class for expanded clones.

TRBV7-9	-	TRBJ1-2	many	CASSYDNYGYTF	TGTGCCAGCAGCTACGACAACTATGGCTACACCTTC
TRBV7-8	TRBD2	TRBJ2-5	-	CASRDQRGSVRETQYF	TGTGCCAGCCGAGATCAGCGGGGTTCGGTGAGAGAGACCCAGTACTTC
TRBV6-2/TRBV6-3	-	TRBJ2-7	many	CASRRQTGTSHEQYF	TGTGCCAGCAGACGCCAAACAGGTACCTCCCACGAGCAGTACTTC
TRBV2	-	TRBJ1-1	-	CASSEPEYKSLEAFF	TGTGCCAGCAGTGAACCCGAGTACAAAAGCCTAGAAGCTTTCTTT
TRBV20-1	-	TRBJ2-7	many	CSARMADLYEQYF	TGCAGTGCTAGGATGGCAGACCTCTACGAGCAGTACTTC
TRBV3-1	TRBD1	TRBJ1-1	few	CASSQDSRIGTGIMNTEAFF	TGTGCCAGCAGCCAAGATTCGAGGATTGGGACAGGCATCATGAACACTGAAGCTTTCTTT
TRBV7-2	TRBD1	TRBJ1-2	few	CASSPVRGNYGYTF	TGTGCCAGCAGCCCGGTCAGGGGGAACTATGGCTACACCTTC
TRBV6-2/TRBV6-3	-	TRBJ2-7	few	CASSYTNTVMSYEQYF	TGTGCCAGCAGTTACACTAACACCGTCATGAGCTACGAGCAGTACTTC
TRBV5-1	TRBD1	TRBJ2-3	-	CASSIGQGTDTQYF	TGCGCCAGCAGCATCGGACAGGGTACAGATACGCAGTATTTT
TRBV6-1	TRBD1	TRBJ1-1	many	CASSTGTGVTEAFF	TGTGCCAGCAGTACCGGGACAGGGGTGACTGAAGCTTTCTTT
TRBV30	-	TRBJ1-1	few	CAWSVLGSEAFF	TGTGCCTGGAGTGTACTAGGGAGCGAAGCTTTCTTT
TRBV12-3/TRBV12-4	-	TRBJ1-2	many	CASSFGEGGYTF	-
TRBV2	TRBD1	TRBJ2-7	-	CASRLPGTGFKQYF	TGTGCCAGCAGACTCCCCGGGACAGGGTTTAAGCAGTACTTC
TRBV28	-	TRBJ2-5	-	CASSLGPGRQETQYF	TGTGCCAGCAGTTTAGGGCCCGGGCGGCAAGAGACCCAGTACTTC
TRBV6-5	-	TRBJ1-3	-	CASRSTGTGNTIYF	TGTGCCAGCAGGTCCACAGGAACTGGAAACACCATATATTTT
TRBV7-2	TRBD1	TRBJ2-3	-	CASSLGHGTGGGTQYF	TGTGCCAGCAGCTTAGGACACGGGACAGGGGGAGGTACGCAGTATTTT
TRBV6-2/TRBV6-3	-	TRBJ2-1	few	CASSRFSHEQFF	TGTGCCAGCAGCCGTTTTAGCCATGAGCAGTTCTTC
TRBV6-5	TRBD2	TRBJ2-1	few	CASSSSGTSGRREFF	TGTGCCAGCAGTTCCTCCGGGACTAGCGGGAGGAGGGAGTTCTTC
TRBV6-1	-	TRBJ2-3	many	CASSPLGGPYTDTQYF	TGTGCCAGCAGTCCGCTAGGGGGGCCTTACACAGATACGCAGTATTTT
TRBV29-1	-	TRBJ2-1	many	CSVEATESLAPSSYNEQFF	TGCAGCGTTGAGGCGACAGAGTCCCTTGCCCCGAGCTCCTACAATGAGCAGTTCTTC
TRBV20-1	-	TRBJ2-5	many	CSASTYGVQETQYF	TGCAGTGCTAGTACTTACGGGGTCCAAGAGACCCAGTACTTC
TRBV5-1	-	TRBJ2-5	-	CASSFLLSQETQYF	TGCGCCAGCAGCTTTCTTCTCAGCCAAGAGACCCAGTACTTC
TRBV12-3/TRBV12-4	-	TRBJ2-1	many	CASSLQAVSYNEQFF	TGTGCCAGCAGTTTACAAGCGGTCTCCTACAATGAGCAGTTCTTC
TRBV10-3	TRBD2	TRBJ2-4	many	CAISDGLAGVVDKNIQYF	TGTGCCATCAGTGATGGACTAGCGGGAGTCGTTGACAAAAACATTCAGTACTTC
TRBV20-1	TRBD2	TRBJ2-1	many	CSARDAVAGYNEQFF	TGCAGTGCTAGAGATGCGGTAGCGGGATACAATGAGCAGTTCTTC
TRBV3-1	-	TRBJ1-2	few	CASSQDESGYTF	TGTGCCAGCAGCCAGGACGAGTCCGGCTACACCTTC
TRBV4-3	-	TRBJ2-1	many	CASSQDRYSYNEQFF	TGCGCCAGCAGCCAAGATCGGTACAGTTACAATGAGCAGTTCTTC
TRBV20-1	-	TRBJ2-1	many	CSARTALIDEQFF	TGCAGTGCTAGGACAGCCCTAATCGATGAGCAGTTCTTC
TRBV6-5	-	TRBJ2-5	many	CASSYSRVIQETQYF	TGTGCCAGCAGTTACTCCAGGGTTATCCAAGAGACCCAGTACTTC
TRBV9	-	TRBJ1-2	once	CASSVVRGGYTF	TGTGCCAGCAGCGTAGTCAGGGGTGGCTACACCTTC
TRBV4-1	TRBD2	TRBJ2-1	many	CASSLTGRASYNEQFF	TGCGCCAGCAGTCTAACCGGGAGGGCCTCTTACAATGAGCAGTTCTTC
TRBV20-1	-	TRBJ2-1	few	CSASIRVDEQFF	TGCAGTGCTAGTATCAGGGTTGATGAGCAGTTCTTC
TRBV5-1	TRBD2	TRBJ2-3	few	CASSSIAGGPDTQYF	TGCGCCAGCAGCTCGATAGCGGGAGGACCAGATACGCAGTATTTT
TRBV27	-	TRBJ1-1	many	CASSIGAYTEAFF	TGTGCCAGCAGTATAGGGGCCTACACTGAAGCTTTCTTT
TRBV19	-	TRBJ2-3	few	CASSIGGLRLDTQYF	TGTGCCAGTAGTATAGGGGGCCTCCGACTGGATACGCAGTATTTT
TRBV20-1	TRBD2	TRBJ2-2	-	CSARDLGGRSFGTGELFF	TGCAGTGCTAGAGATTTGGGCGGGAGGTCGTTTGGGACCGGGGAGCTGTTTTTT
TRBV20-1	-	TRBJ2-2	-	CSAGDFRESWTGELFF	TGCAGTGCTGGAGATTTTCGGGAGTCGTGGACCGGGGAGCTGTTTTTT
TRBV9	-	TRBJ1-1	many	CASSVDGGMNTEAFF	TGTGCCAGCAGCGTAGATGGGGGTATGAACACTGAAGCTTTCTTT
TRBV27	TRBD2	TRBJ2-7	many	CASSGGLKDEQYF	TGTGCCAGCTCGGGAGGGTTGAAGGACGAGCAGTACTTC
TRBV20-1	-	TRBJ1-5	many	CSAGRTAQVGPQHF	TGCAGTGCGGGGAGGACAGCCCAGGTGGGGCCCCAGCATTTT
TRBV6-6	-	TRBJ2-2	-	CASSIESGELFF	TGTGCCAGCAGTATAGAATCCGGGGAGCTGTTTTTT